These 21 T cell receptor beta chains originate from one sample sequenced in a study of T cell clonotyping in hematopoietic cell transplantation. TCRdb's copy holds only in-frame clones and misses some; the assay was immunoSEQ multiplex PCR. The profile covers 2,800 or so clones, with about four fifths appearing a single time and over 25% taken by the ten largest. Sequencing was performed on PBMCs, taken 180 days after allogeneic stem cell transplant. Receptors were obtained from a female patient aged 40-50 years who had an allogeneic stem cell transplant from a related donor, so T cells may come from the graft donor. Some clones in this sample may be carry-over from other donors' samples.

The chain employs TRBV6-5 and TRBJ2-3; unclear D gene. The germline gives CDR1 MNHEY, CDR2 SVGAGI. V gave up 0 bases and J gave up 6 bases, with 4 bases separating them. CDR3 size: 12 residues. The CDR3 DNA follows: TGTGCCAGCAGTTACTCGTCTGATACGCAGTATTTT. It specifies CASSYSSDTQYF.

The CDR3 nucleotides read TGTGCCAGCAGTCTTAGATCGGGGACCAATGAGCAGTTCTTC. This translates into CASSLRSGTNEQFF. The chain is built from TRBV11-3 and TRBJ2-1, with D possibly being TRBD1 or TRBD2 (5 bases each). The CDR3 sequence is 14 residues long. Looked up from germline, CDR1 is SGHNT and CDR2 is YENEEA. V was pared by 6 bases and J by 6 bases, with 15 bases between.

J is TRBJ2-1 and V is TRBV29-1; 15 bases fit TRBD2. Trimming took 8 bases from V and 0 from J; bases not matched to a gene: 8. This CDR3 is 17 amino acids long. The germline gives CDR1 SQVTM, CDR2 ANQGSEA. This chain's CDR3 is CSPEGTSGRSSYNEQFF. CDR3 coding DNA: TGCAGCCCCGAAGGGACTAGCGGGAGGAGCTCCTACAATGAGCAGTTCTTC.

J is TRBJ2-2 and V is TRBV11-2; no reliable D call. The CDR3 spans 14 residues. Germline values: CDR1 SGHAT, CDR2 FQNNGV. The V gene lost 1 base and the J gene lost 3 bases, with 6 bases spanning the gap. The CDR3 spells CASSLAPHTGELFF. CDR3 nucleotides: TGTGCCAGCAGCTTAGCGCCGCACACCGGGGAGCTGTTTTTT.

The J gene is TRBJ2-3, the V gene TRBV4-1, with D unclear. Looked up from germline, CDR1 is MGHRA and CDR2 is YSYEKL. The CDR3 has 11 amino acids. The V gene lost 0 bases and the J gene lost 12 bases, with 7 bases spanning the gap. The CDR3 region has the DNA TGCGCCAGCAGCCAAGACTTGGCTCAGTATTTT. Amino acids: CASSQDLAQYF.

The J gene is TRBJ2-4, the V gene TRBV2, with unresolved D. Between the trimmed V and J ends, which lost 3 bases and 9 bases, there was a span of 9 bases. The CDR3 length is 12 residues. CDR1 is SNHLY and CDR2 is FYNNEI in the germline V gene. The CDR3 DNA is TGTGCCAGCAGTGACAACTATTTCATTCAGTACTTC. Its translation is CASSDNYFIQYF.

V is TRBV4-1 and J is TRBJ2-7; D may be TRBD2 (6 bases). The germline V gene encodes CDR1 MGHRA and CDR2 YSYEKL. The CDR3 has 13 amino acids. V lost 1 base and J lost 3, with 7 bases in between. CDR3 protein: CASSQVGGYEQYF. DNA for the CDR3: TGCGCCAGCAGCCAAGTGGGAGGCTACGAGCAGTACTTC.

The V gene is TRBV2, the J gene TRBJ2-5; no firm D call. V was cut by 3 bases and J by 4 bases, with 6 bases left in between. CDR1 is SNHLY, CDR2 FYNNEI, per germline. CDR3 size: 12 residues. The CDR3 spells CASSDSRETQYF. The CDR3 DNA follows: TGTGCCAGCAGTGATAGCAGAGAGACCCAGTACTTC.

The chain employs TRBV18 and TRBJ2-5, with 9 bases lining up with TRBD1. After removal of 6 bases from V and 5 bases from J, the junction contained 10 bases not matched to a gene. CDR1 KGHSH and CDR2 LQKENI come from the germline V gene. This CDR3 has 15 amino acids. In DNA, the CDR3 is TGTGCCAGCTCGCCTCGGGACAGGGAAGGGGAGACCCAGTACTTC. Translating gives CASSPRDREGETQYF.

In DNA form, the CDR3 reads TGTGCCAGCAGCTTGAGACAGGGGGCTTACGAGCAGTACTTC. Residues: CASSLRQGAYEQYF. The J gene is TRBJ2-7, the V gene TRBV5-4; 10 bases are shared with TRBD1. This CDR3 is built from 14 residues. V trimming: 1 base; J trimming: 4 bases; junction bases outside the gene matches: 2. Looked up from germline, CDR1 is SGHNT and CDR2 is YYREEE (reference sequence). Looking up the rest from reference TRBV5-4 and TRBJ2-7 gives the full variable domain: ETGVTQSPTHLIKTRGQQVTLRCSSQSGHNTVSWYQQALGQGPQFIFQYYREEENGRGNFPPRFSGLQFPNYSSELNVNALELDDSALYLCASSLRQGAYEQYFGPGTRLTVT.

The J gene is TRBJ2-7, the V gene TRBV10-2; TRBD1 matches 8 bases. J was trimmed by 4 bases and V by 8 bases; bases with no gene match: 7. The CDR3 loop spans 13 amino acids. CDR1 and CDR2 from the germline V gene are WSHSY and SAAADI. The CDR3 DNA reads as TGCGCCAGCGGGGACAGGAACGGGTACGAGCAGTACTTC. Encoded protein: CASGDRNGYEQYF.

Here the CDR3 reads CASRTSPGLAAKETQYF. In DNA form, the CDR3 reads TGTGCCAGCAGAACATCTCCGGGACTAGCGGCTAAAGAGACCCAGTACTTC. The gene calls are TRBV7-6 and TRBJ2-5; the match to TRBD2 covers 11 bases. J lost 3 bases, V lost 6 bases, and 12 bases had no gene match. The CDR3 is made up of 17 amino acids. The germline gives CDR1 SGHVS, CDR2 FNYEAQ. The full variable domain, with the rest looked up from reference TRBV7-6 and TRBJ2-5, is GAGVSQSPRYKVTKRGQDVALRCDPISGHVSLYWYRQALGQGPEFLTYFNYEAQQDKSGLPNDRFSAERPEGSISTLTIQRTEQRDSAMYRCASRTSPGLAAKETQYFGPGTRLLVL.

The sample holds a few counts of this clone. The chain has TRBV25-1 and TRBJ2-1, with 10 bases matching TRBD2. The CDR3 runs 14 residues. Germline assignment: CDR1 MGHDK and CDR2 SYGVNS. The trim removed 6 bases at V and 8 bases at J, leaving 7 bases unmatched. CDR3 nucleotide sequence: TGTGCCAGCAGCATACTAGCGGGAACGGATGAGCAGTTCTTC. It translates to CASSILAGTDEQFF.

In DNA form, the CDR3 reads TGTGCCAGCAGTTACTCCTGGGGGGCGCAAACCGGGGAGCTGTTTTTT. Amino acid sequence: CASSYSWGAQTGELFF. This sequence joins TRBV6-5 and TRBJ2-2; the D gene could be TRBD1 or TRBD2 (6 bases each). The CDR3 covers 16 residues. V dropped 0 bases and J dropped 5 bases, with 13 bases sitting between them. CDR1 MNHEY and CDR2 SVGAGI come from the germline V gene.

The chain is built from TRBV10-2 and TRBJ1-2; tentatively, D is TRBD1 (6 bases). CDR3 length: 16 amino acids. Trimming pared 8 bases from V and 6 bases from J, leaving 25 bases between. Germline CDR1 reads WSHSY; CDR2 reads SAAADI. DNA of the CDR3: TGCGCCAGCTCCCGTCAGGGGTGCCCTAGTGGTGATGGCTACACCTTC. Amino acids: CASSRQGCPSGDGYTF.

This clone was recorded only once. The chain is built from TRBV6-6 and TRBJ2-1; TRBD2 matches at 13 bases. Germline V gene sequence: CDR1 MNHNY, CDR2 SVGAGI (reference sequence). With 7 bases clipped from V and 9 bases from J, the junction kept 9 bases outside the gene matches. The CDR3 runs to 15 residues. CDR3 nucleotides: TGTGCCAGCACCGCACTAGCGGGAGGGCCGAGTGAGCAGTTCTTC. This encodes CASTALAGGPSEQFF.

This chain uses TRBV10-3 with TRBJ1-1; D is ambiguous. Germline V CDR1 and CDR2: ENHRY, SYGVKD. The CDR3 loop spans 12 amino acids. Trimming shortened V by 3 bases and J by 7 bases, and 9 bases separated the two germline ends. CDR3 bases: TGTGCCATCAGTGAAATAGGGCATGAAGCTTTCTTT. Its protein is CAISEIGHEAFF.

The chain carries TRBV6-6 and TRBJ1-5; D not resolved. V lost 0 bases, J lost 5 bases, and 8 bases lay in between. The CDR3 has 14 amino acids. Germline CDR1 is MNHNY and CDR2 is SVGAGI (reference sequence). The CDR3 protein is CASSYSSPDQPQHF. CDR3 bases: TGTGCCAGCAGTTACTCGAGCCCCGATCAGCCCCAGCATTTT.

The chain joins TRBV5-4 to TRBJ2-5, with TRBD2 matching over 8 bases. Looked up from germline, CDR1 is SGHNT and CDR2 is YYREEE (reference sequence). The ends lost 6 bases at V and 3 bases at J; junction bases unmatched: 19. The CDR3 extends over 18 amino acids. CDR3 region: CASMISPAAGGWEETQYF. The DNA for the CDR3 is TGTGCCAGCATGATTTCCCCCGCGGCGGGAGGATGGGAAGAGACCCAGTACTTC.

The chain uses TRBV29-1 and TRBJ1-1, with 7 bases lining up with TRBD1. With V trimmed by 7 bases and J by 0 bases, 2 bases remained unmatched. This CDR3 contains 12 residues. The germline CDR1 and CDR2 sequences are SQVTM and ANQGSEA. Here the CDR3 reads CSGQGMNTEAFF. The CDR3 coding sequence is TGCAGCGGACAGGGCATGAACACTGAAGCTTTCTTT. Full variable domain (outside the CDR3, taken from reference TRBV29-1 and TRBJ1-1): SAVISQKPSRDICQRGTSLTIQCQVDSQVTMMFWYRQQPGQSLTLIATANQGSEATYESGFVIDKFPISRPNLTFSTLTVSNMSPEDSSIYLCSGQGMNTEAFFGQGTRLTVV.

This rearrangement joins TRBV19 to TRBJ2-5; 10 nucleotides line up with TRBD2. Germline V CDR1 and CDR2: LNHDA, SQIVND (reference sequence). Trimming at V came to 0 bases and at J to 6 bases, leaving 10 bases not matched to a gene. The CDR3 consists of 17 residues. For the CDR3, the DNA is TGTGCCAGTAGTATAGATCTGCCTAGCGGGAGAAGTCAGACCCAGTACTTC. This translates into CASSIDLPSGRSQTQYF.